Detailed here is one T cell receptor (beta chain). Its specificity is not known. The data were obtained in a study of beta chain features in type 1 diabetes. Notes on the study in general: Patients' naive, central memory and regulatory TCRB repertoires appeared more alike than those of healthy donors. For type 1 diabetes patients, VDJ junctions showed fewer insertions and more deletions. Type 1 diabetes patients showed a moderate but significant shortening of TCRB CDR3s in all four CD4+ subsets.

Since all of the isolated RNA was reverse transcribed, expressed TCRB transcripts were what got sequenced. Roughly 3.4 million reads per sample on average were obtained from naive, central memory and regulatory T cell samples. Profiled with immunoSEQ multiplex PCR; TCRdb holds only in-frame clones, not every one. The sample has over 150,000 clones, approximately 9% seen once; the top ten hold approximately 0.54%. CDR1 LNHDA and CDR2 SQIVND come from the germline V gene (reference sequence). Germline trimming cut 7 bases from V and 8 bases from J; bases unmatched to any gene: 13. This CDR3 spans 14 amino acids.

This receptor was obtained from a woman aged 18-29 years with type 1 diabetes. Sequences were obtained from central memory CD4+ T cells from blood. The J gene is TRBJ1-2, the V gene TRBV19; TRBD1 agrees at 7 bases. The CDR3 loop is CASTATGKGGGYTF. In nucleotides, the CDR3 is TGTGCCAGTACGGCGACAGGGAAGGGTGGAGGCTACACCTTC.